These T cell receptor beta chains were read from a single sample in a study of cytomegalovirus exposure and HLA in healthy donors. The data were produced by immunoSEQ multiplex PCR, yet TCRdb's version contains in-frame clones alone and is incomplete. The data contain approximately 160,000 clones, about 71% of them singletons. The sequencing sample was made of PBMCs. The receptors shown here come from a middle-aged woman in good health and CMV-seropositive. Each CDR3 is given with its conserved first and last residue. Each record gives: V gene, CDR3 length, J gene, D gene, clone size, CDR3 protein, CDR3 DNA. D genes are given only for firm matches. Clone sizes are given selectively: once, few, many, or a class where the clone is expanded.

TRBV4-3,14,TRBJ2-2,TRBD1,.,CASSLGQGTGELFF,TGCGCCAGCAGCTTGGGACAGGGGACCGGGGAGCTGTTTTTT
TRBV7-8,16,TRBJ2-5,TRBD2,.,CASSLASGTYQETQYF,TGTGCCAGCAGCTTGGCTAGCGGGACGTACCAAGAGACCCAGTACTTC
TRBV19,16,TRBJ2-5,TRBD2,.,CASSMVNGGAWETQYF,TGTGCCAGTAGTATGGTAAACGGGGGGGCCTGGGAGACCCAGTACTTC
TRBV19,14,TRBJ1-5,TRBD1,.,CASSDRGGNQPQHF,TGTGCCAGTAGTGACAGGGGAGGCAATCAGCCCCAGCATTTT
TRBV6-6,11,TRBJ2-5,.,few,CASSYEETQYF,TGTGCCAGCAGTTACGAGGAGACCCAGTACTTC
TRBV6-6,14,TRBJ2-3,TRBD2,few,CASRQGGGADTQYF,TGTGCCAGCAGACAAGGCGGGGGGGCCGATACGCAGTATTTT
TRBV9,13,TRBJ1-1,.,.,CASSFEGSTEAFF,TGTGCCAGCTCATTCGAGGGAAGCACTGAAGCTTTCTTT
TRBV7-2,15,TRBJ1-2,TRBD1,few,CASRLEQGANYGYTF,TGTGCCAGCAGATTAGAACAGGGGGCGAACTATGGCTACACCTTC
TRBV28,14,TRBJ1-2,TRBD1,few,CASTIGTVAYGYTF,TGTGCCAGCACAATCGGGACAGTCGCCTATGGCTACACCTTC
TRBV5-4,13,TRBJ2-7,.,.,CASSLGVDYEQYF,TGTGCCAGCAGCCTCGGAGTGGACTACGAGCAGTACTTC